The 25 T cell receptor beta chains listed next were all sequenced from one sample in a study of blood T cell repertoires in COVID-19. Sequenced by immunoSEQ multiplex PCR; TCRdb stores in-frame clones only, minus some. Here the sample spans fewer than 400,000 clones, about 87% being singletons. Sequences were obtained from PBMCs or T cells enriched from blood (not recorded which). These receptors all come from a woman between 45 and 60 years old who had recovered from COVID-19.

J is TRBJ2-7 and V is TRBV3-1 (or the pseudogene TRBV3-2); D is unclear. V gave up 0 bases and J gave up 3 bases, with 9 bases separating them. Germline lookup yields CDR1 LGHDT and CDR2 YNNKEL (reference sequence). The CDR3 is 14 amino acids. The CDR3 DNA reads TGTGCCAGCAGCCAAGATAGCCTGAACTACGAGCAGTACTTC. It translates to CASSQDSLNYEQYF.

In nucleotides, the CDR3 is TGTGCCAGCTCACCACAGGACCTGCGGGCCCAAGAGACCCAGTACTTC. Its protein product is CASSPQDLRAQETQYF. The V and J genes are TRBV18 and TRBJ2-5; D possibly corresponds to TRBD2 (5 bases). Per the germline V gene, CDR1 is KGHSH and CDR2 is LQKENI. The CDR3 is 16 residues long. Trimming stripped 1 base from V and 1 base from J, with 13 bases between.

This clone was recorded once. V is TRBV2 and J is TRBJ1-5; 7 bases line up with TRBD1. The CDR3 has 12 amino acids. V shed 8 bases, J shed 6 bases, and the junction held 4 bases outside the gene matches. Germline CDR1 SNHLY, CDR2 FYNNEI. The DNA for the CDR3 is TGTGCCAGCGACAGGGAAGGTCAGCCCCAGCATTTT. It codes for CASDREGQPQHF.

This rearrangement joins TRBV4-3 to TRBJ1-2, with D perhaps matching TRBD1 (6 bases). The CDR3 totals 16 residues. From germline, CDR1 is LGHNA and CDR2 YSLEER. The V and J ends lost 0 bases and 5 bases respectively, with 16 bases between them. The CDR3 DNA reads TGCGCCAGCAGCCAAGATCGGGACACCCGTTTATATGGCTACACCTTC. As protein: CASSQDRDTRLYGYTF.

The V and J genes are TRBV19 and TRBJ2-3; 8 bases agree with TRBD1. The CDR3 covers 16 residues. With 6 bases clipped from V and 0 bases from J, the junction kept 8 bases outside the gene matches. Germline lookup yields CDR1 LNHDA and CDR2 SQIVND (reference sequence). Here the CDR3 DNA reads TGTGCCAGTAGACAATTGGGACAGGACAGCACAGATACGCAGTATTTT. It yields the protein CASRQLGQDSTDTQYF.

The rearrangement uses TRBV27 and TRBJ2-1; 9 bases map to TRBD1. The germline gives CDR1 MNHEY, CDR2 SMNVEV (reference sequence). V gave up 3 bases and J gave up 6 bases; unmatched junction bases: 6. The CDR3 contains 15 residues. The CDR3 is CASSLGTGKINEQFF. In DNA form, the CDR3 reads TGTGCCAGCAGTTTGGGGACAGGGAAGATCAATGAGCAGTTCTTC.

The gene calls are TRBV7-8 and TRBJ2-3; no firm D call. The CDR3 consists of 13 residues. Germline loops: CDR1 SGHVS, CDR2 FQNEAQ. Trimming took 3 bases from V and 5 from J, leaving 9 bases between them. The CDR3 loop reads CASSFYMLDTQYF. The CDR3 DNA follows: TGTGCCAGCAGCTTTTACATGTTAGATACGCAGTATTTT.

This chain uses TRBV7-2 with TRBJ1-2; perhaps TRBD1 as D (6 bases). V shed 5 bases and J shed 2 bases, with 15 bases lying between them. This CDR3 has 15 residues. Germline V gives CDR1 SGHTA, CDR2 FQGNSA. The CDR3 here is CASSNHQTGNYGYTF. The CDR3 DNA follows: TGTGCCAGCAGCAATCACCAGACAGGCAACTATGGCTACACCTTC. The variable domain in full, completed from reference TRBV7-2 and TRBJ1-2, reads GAGVSQSPSNKVTEKGKDVELRCDPISGHTALYWYRQSLGQGLEFLIYFQGNSAPDKSGLPSDRFSAERTGGSVSTLTIQRTQQEDSAVYLCASSNHQTGNYGYTFGSGTRLTVV.

The chain links TRBV4-1 to TRBJ2-2; 9 positions match TRBD2. V gave up 3 bases and J gave up 4 bases; unmatched junction bases: 3. The CDR3 contains 15 residues. Per germline, CDR1 MGHRA and CDR2 YSYEKL. The chain's CDR3 is CASSHLAGFTGELFF. The CDR3 DNA is TGCGCCAGCAGCCACCTAGCGGGGTTCACCGGGGAGCTGTTTTTT.

The V gene is TRBV20-1, the J gene TRBJ2-5; D gene unclear. The CDR3 runs 11 residues. Germline lookup yields CDR1 DFQATT and CDR2 SNEGSKA (reference sequence). Deletions cut 4 bases from V and 4 bases from J, with 7 bases between. This CDR3 reads CSAISSETQYF. DNA of the CDR3: TGCAGTGCTATTAGTTCAGAGACCCAGTACTTC.

The J gene is TRBJ2-1, the V gene TRBV19, with 10 bases matching TRBD2. Trimming took 3 bases from V and 3 from J; bases not matched to a gene: 2. Germline CDR1 LNHDA, CDR2 SQIVND (reference sequence). This CDR3 region has 15 residues. The CDR3 here is CASSMGLAFYNEQFF. The CDR3 nucleotides are TGTGCCAGTAGTATGGGACTAGCGTTCTACAATGAGCAGTTCTTC.

This chain uses TRBV6-2 or TRBV6-3 with TRBJ2-7, with TRBD1 as a possible D gene (5 bases). With 0 bases removed from V and 3 bases from J, the gap between germline ends came to 12 bases. Germline V gene lookup returns CDR1 MNHEY and CDR2 SVGEGT. CDR3 length equals 15 residues. The CDR3 here is CASSYSRQLDYEQYF. DNA of the CDR3: TGTGCCAGCAGTTACTCGAGACAGCTAGACTACGAGCAGTACTTC.

This clone has only one observation. The rearrangement links TRBV6-2 or TRBV6-3 to TRBJ2-1; 8 nucleotides align to TRBD2. V lost 4 bases to trimming and J lost 3 bases; unmatched junction nucleotides: 8. Germline V gene sequence: CDR1 MNHEY, CDR2 SVGEGT. The CDR3 consists of 16 residues. In DNA, the CDR3 is TGTGCCAGCAGTTTTAATCCGGGGGGGGTCTACAATGAGCAGTTCTTC. Protein sequence: CASSFNPGGVYNEQFF.

The chain joins TRBV5-1 to TRBJ2-3, with unresolved D. The CDR3 length is 13 residues. V lost 1 base, J lost 2 bases, and 5 bases lay in between. Germline V lookup: CDR1 SGHRS, CDR2 YFSETQ. DNA of the CDR3: TGCGCCAGCAGCTTGACAGTCACAGATACGCAGTATTTT. This sequence encodes CASSLTVTDTQYF. The whole variable domain, filled in from reference TRBV5-1 and TRBJ2-3, reads KAGVTQTPRYLIKTRGQQVTLSCSPISGHRSVSWYQQTPGQGLQFLFEYFSETQRNKGNFPGRFSGRQFSNSRSEMNVSTLELGDSALYLCASSLTVTDTQYFGPGTRLTVL.

There are a few counts of this clone. J is TRBJ1-4 and V is TRBV6-1; D gene unclear. The CDR3 runs 14 residues. Germline V CDR1 and CDR2: MNHNS, SASEGT. Trimming took 2 bases from V and 7 from J, leaving 11 bases between them. CDR3 nucleotides: TGTGCCAGCAGTGAACTGGGAGTAAGTGAAAAACTGTTTTTT. Protein sequence: CASSELGVSEKLFF.

CDR3 in amino acids: CASSLVRGETQYF. CDR3 DNA: TGTGCCAGCAGCTTGGTCAGGGGGGAGACCCAGTACTTC. This chain joins TRBV5-6 and TRBJ2-5; TRBD1 agrees at 7 bases. This CDR3 comprises 13 residues. Germline CDR1 is SGHDT and CDR2 is YYEEEE. V shed 0 bases, J shed 5 bases, and the junction held 1 base outside the gene matches.

The CDR3 DNA sequence: TGTGCCAGCAGTTCCCTTAGCGGGGGCAACAATGAGCAGTTCTTC. Translating gives CASSSLSGGNNEQFF. The J gene is TRBJ2-1, the V gene TRBV27; 9 bases are a match to TRBD2. Germline-derived CDR1 and CDR2 are MNHEY and SMNVEV (reference sequence). V shed 4 bases and J 5 bases; nucleotides not matched to a gene: 6. CDR3 size: 15 residues.

The chain couples TRBV6-1 to TRBJ1-5; 8 nucleotides align to TRBD1. The CDR3 has 14 amino acids. V lost 5 bases, J lost 4 bases, and 4 bases stayed unmatched. Looked up from germline, CDR1 is MNHNS and CDR2 is SASEGT. CDR3 amino acids: CASSTTGGNQPQHF. The CDR3 region has the DNA TGTGCCAGCAGTACTACAGGGGGAAATCAGCCCCAGCATTTT.

V gene TRBV12-3 or TRBV12-4 combines with J gene TRBJ1-1; 7 bases agree with TRBD1. The CDR3 is 13 residues long. V dropped 5 bases and J dropped 9; count of bases not matched to a gene: 9. CDR3 loop: CASSEDRRQKAFF. In DNA, the CDR3 is TGTGCCAGCAGTGAGGACAGGAGACAAAAAGCTTTCTTT.

The table lists this clone with a few counts. V usage is TRBV7-9 and J usage is TRBJ2-7; 7 bases are shared with TRBD1. V dropped 5 bases and J dropped 2; count of bases not matched to a gene: 6. Germline V lookup: CDR1 SEHNR, CDR2 FQNEAQ (reference sequence). This CDR3 contains 14 residues. In DNA, the CDR3 is TGTGCCAGCAGCCACGAGGACAGGCCCTACGAGCAGTACTTC. This codes for CASSHEDRPYEQYF.

The CDR3 DNA is TGTGCCTGGAGCTACAGGGTTGTAAGTGAAAAACTGTTTTTT. It encodes CAWSYRVVSEKLFF. The chain joins TRBV30 to TRBJ1-4, with D maybe TRBD1 (6 bases). Germline CDR1 and CDR2: GTSNPN and SVGIG (reference sequence). This CDR3 has 14 residues. Trimming took off 3 bases at V and 7 bases at J, with 15 bases between the two ends.

This clone has only a few counts. CDR3 loop: CASGDTPGGNQPQHF. In DNA, the CDR3 is TGTGCCAGTGGGGACACCCCTGGCGGCAATCAGCCCCAGCATTTT. This chain joins TRBV19 and TRBJ1-5; TRBD1 is a possible D gene (6 bases). Germline lookup yields CDR1 LNHDA and CDR2 SQIVND (reference sequence). Trimming stripped 8 bases from V and 2 bases from J, with 16 bases between. This CDR3 spans 15 amino acids.

V is TRBV25-1 and J is TRBJ1-5; 7 nucleotides align to TRBD1. V lost 6 bases and J lost 3; bases outside the gene matches: 5. Per the germline V gene, CDR1 is MGHDK and CDR2 is SYGVNS. CDR3 size: 14 residues. The CDR3 DNA reads TGTGCCAGCAGGGAGACAGGGATCAATCAGCCCCAGCATTTT. This sequence encodes CASRETGINQPQHF.

V and J are TRBV6-1 and TRBJ1-5; TRBD1 matches 8 bases. The CDR3 has 16 residues. After removal of 4 bases from V and 7 bases from J, the junction contained 12 bases not matched to a gene. Germline V lookup: CDR1 MNHNS, CDR2 SASEGT. The CDR3 bases are TGTGCCAGCAGTGGGGCTGCAGGGGGCGCGCAGCAGCCCCAGCATTTT. Translated, it gives CASSGAAGGAQQPQHF.

The V and J genes are TRBV11-2 and TRBJ2-1; D gene uncertain. CDR1 and CDR2 (germline): SGHAT, FQNNGV. This CDR3 is built from 14 residues. Trimming cost V 3 bases and J 6 bases, with 12 bases left between them. The CDR3 is CASSFARPGNEQFF. The CDR3, as DNA: TGTGCCAGCAGCTTCGCTAGACCGGGCAATGAGCAGTTCTTC.